This TCR beta chain was observed in a study of blood T cell repertoires in COVID-19. Study as a whole: Researchers got acute and convalescent COVID-19 samples from the United States, Italy and Spain.

Per the original methods: Scientists estimated how many nucleated cells there were by amplifying reference gene primers. Clones were read by immunoSEQ multiplex PCR, and TCRdb kept only the in-frame ones, dropping some. The V and J calls and clone size come from that table; D and trimming were worked out from the DNA. This table holds about 47,000 clones, 87% found once. V lost 4 bases and J lost 4, with 6 bases in between. Looked up from germline, CDR1 is KGHDR and CDR2 is SFDVKD. The CDR3 has 12 residues. This chain connects TRBV24-1 to TRBJ1-2; no clear D. Sequencing used peripheral blood. This sequence was found in a man between 60 and 75 years old with active COVID-19. In DNA form, the CDR3 reads TGTGCCACCAGTGACCCCGGCTATGGCTACACCTTC. This codes for CATSDPGYGYTF.